The text below deals with one T cell receptor beta chain. Its target is unknown. Use of 60 Vbeta and 13 Jbeta primers characterized the PCR. Produced via immunoSEQ multiplex PCR; TCRdb's table is partial and in-frame only. This sample has more than 80,000 clones; approximately 86% occur once, and the top ten carry approximately 10%. The data originate from a study of cytomegalovirus exposure and HLA in healthy donors. The study, taken as a whole, reports: The HLA-A and HLA-B alleles of most subjects were reportedly predicted accurately from TCR beta sequences.

The receptor comes from a man aged 25 to 40 in good health and CMV-seropositive. Specimen: PBMCs.

The chain's CDR3 is CASKQGPYEQYF. Written as DNA, the CDR3 is TGTGCCAGCAAACAGGGCCCCTACGAGCAGTACTTC. J is TRBJ2-7 and V is TRBV2; TRBD1 might be the D (6 bases). This CDR3 contains 12 residues. Germline V gene data show CDR1 as SNHLY and CDR2 as FYNNEI. V was clipped by 7 bases and J by 2 bases, with 9 bases between them.